Listed here are 28 T cell receptor beta chains from one sample, sequenced in a study of technical replicates of blood from several donors. Sequencing used immunoSEQ multiplex PCR; TCRdb keeps in-frame clones, though not all of them. This repertoire shows some 83,000 clones, around 90% found once; its top ten account for approximately 0.25%. Specimen: T cells isolated from PBMCs. All receptors derive from a human donor in good health.

The chain joins TRBV10-3 to TRBJ1-6; D uncertain. V was cut by 6 bases and J by 7 bases, with 7 bases left in between. The CDR3 covers 12 residues. Looked up from germline, CDR1 is ENHRY and CDR2 is SYGVKD. As DNA, the CDR3 is TGTGCCATCAGACCCAGAAATTCACCCCTCCACTTT. It is translated as CAIRPRNSPLHF.

The chain recombines TRBV27 with TRBJ2-5, with 7 nucleotides matching TRBD2. The V gene end was trimmed by 9 bases and the J gene end by 0 bases; junction bases not matched to a gene: 13. The CDR3 contains 16 residues. CDR1 and CDR2 from the germline V gene are MNHEY and SMNVEV (reference sequence). DNA for the CDR3: TGTGCCAGACGGGGGGACCGGAGCCCCCACCAAGAGACCCAGTACTTC. This encodes CARRGDRSPHQETQYF.

The V and J genes are TRBV10-3 and TRBJ2-1, with no clear D. The V end was cut by 6 bases, the J end by 9 bases, with 27 bases between. CDR1 and CDR2 from the germline V gene are ENHRY and SYGVKD. The CDR3 consists of 17 residues. CDR3 nucleotides: TGTGCCATCAGAGCGCGCTCCATCGGAGAGCCCGGCGGTGAGCAGTTCTTC. It encodes CAIRARSIGEPGGEQFF.

This clone was recorded only once. The V call is TRBV6-5, the J call TRBJ2-3; TRBD2 agrees at 7 bases. The V and J ends lost 4 bases and 0 bases, in that order; junction bases with no gene match: 4. The CDR3 loop spans 15 amino acids. Germline assignment: CDR1 MNHEY and CDR2 SVGAGI. DNA of the CDR3: TGTGCCAGCAGTTTCCAAGCGGGGAGCACAGATACGCAGTATTTT. The encoded protein is CASSFQAGSTDTQYF.

This clone was recorded once. The V and J genes are TRBV5-1 and TRBJ1-2; 8 bases are a match to TRBD1. The CDR3 totals 14 residues. Germline V gene lookup returns CDR1 SGHRS and CDR2 YFSETQ. Unmatched junction bases numbered 9, after V lost 1 base and J lost 10 bases. CDR3 protein: CASSLTGQGDPYTF. The CDR3 nucleotides are TGCGCCAGCAGCTTGACCGGACAGGGAGATCCCTACACCTTC.

This chain uses TRBV6-1 with TRBJ2-5, with D possibly TRBD2 on 5 matching bases. Germline V lookup: CDR1 MNHNS, CDR2 SASEGT. CDR3 size: 14 residues. V dropped 1 base and J dropped 3 bases, with 9 bases sitting between them. The CDR3 DNA sequence: TGTGCCAGCAGTGAAGGGGCCGGGGAAGAGACCCAGTACTTC. As protein: CASSEGAGEETQYF.

The chain links TRBV7-8 to TRBJ2-7; 11 positions agree with TRBD1. Germline V gives CDR1 SGHVS, CDR2 FQNEAQ. V dropped 3 bases and J dropped 7; count of bases not matched to a gene: 8. The CDR3 runs to 15 residues. This CDR3 reads CASSFLGTGGEEQYF. In DNA form, the CDR3 reads TGTGCCAGCAGCTTCCTTGGGACAGGGGGGGAAGAGCAGTACTTC.

The CDR3 sequence is CASSEAVGQSISYEQYF. The CDR3 region has the DNA TGTGCCAGCAGTGAAGCGGTAGGACAGTCGATTTCCTACGAGCAGTACTTC. V gene TRBV2 combines with J gene TRBJ2-7, with TRBD1 as a possible D gene (6 bases). Per the germline V gene, CDR1 is SNHLY and CDR2 is FYNNEI. V shed 0 bases and J shed 1 base, with 16 bases lying between them. CDR3 length: 17 amino acids.

The chain carries TRBV28 and TRBJ2-3; D might be TRBD1 (5 bases). V lost 5 bases, J lost 4 bases, and 34 bases lay in between. Per the germline V gene, CDR1 is MDHEN and CDR2 is SYDVKM. This CDR3 is built from 21 residues. The CDR3 region is CASSERTLFLIGGPPADTQYF. CDR3 bases: TGTGCCAGCAGTGAACGGACACTCTTCTTAATAGGTGGTCCCCCCGCAGATACGCAGTATTTT.

V gene TRBV18 combines with J gene TRBJ2-1; perhaps TRBD2 as D (5 bases). The CDR3 loop spans 12 amino acids. Germline CDR1 is KGHSH and CDR2 is LQKENI. V was pared by 3 bases and J by 7 bases, with 7 bases between. CDR3 loop: CASSPRENEQFF. The CDR3 DNA reads TGTGCCAGCTCACCTAGGGAGAATGAGCAGTTCTTC. The whole variable domain, filled in from reference TRBV18 and TRBJ2-1, reads NAGVMQNPRHLVRRRGQEARLRCSPMKGHSHVYWYRQLPEEGLKFMVYLQKENIIDESGMPKERFSAEFPKEGPSILRIQQVVRGDSAAYFCASSPRENEQFFGPGTRLTVL.

The chain joins TRBV7-8 to TRBJ2-7; 8 bases align to TRBD1. CDR3 length: 12 amino acids. After removal of 5 bases from V and 7 bases from J, the junction contained 4 bases not matched to a gene. Germline lookup yields CDR1 SGHVS and CDR2 FQNEAQ. As DNA, the CDR3 is TGTGCCAGCAGCACAGGGGGTAGGGAGCAGTACTTC. This gives the protein CASSTGGREQYF.

The chain joins TRBV18 to TRBJ1-6; possibly TRBD1 for D (5 bases). V was pared by 6 bases and J by 6 bases, with 21 bases between. Germline V CDR1 and CDR2: KGHSH, LQKENI. CDR3 length: 17 amino acids. CDR3 sequence: CASSPSTAMDGNSPLHF. As DNA, the CDR3 is TGTGCCAGCTCGCCTTCGACAGCGATGGATGGTAATTCACCCCTCCACTTT.

V and J are TRBV23-1 and TRBJ2-4, with D perhaps matching TRBD1 (6 bases). TRBV23-1 is an ORF, and what it does is uncertain. V gave up 10 bases and J gave up 1 base, with 14 bases separating them. This CDR3 is built from 14 residues. The CDR3 DNA reads TGCGCCATCCAGGGGAAGGGGGCCAAAAACATTCAGTACTTC. It encodes CAIQGKGAKNIQYF.

The rearrangement links TRBV9 to TRBJ2-7; 9 positions match TRBD1. J lost 6 bases, V lost 4 bases, and 8 bases had no gene match. The CDR3 loop spans 14 amino acids. CDR1 is SGDLS, CDR2 YYNGEE, per germline. The CDR3 coding sequence is TGTGCCAGCAGCTCCGGGACAGGGTTTATCGAGCAGTACTTC. As protein: CASSSGTGFIEQYF.

The V and J genes are TRBV10-2 and TRBJ2-7; TRBD2 aligns across 13 bases. CDR3 size: 15 residues. Germline loops: CDR1 WSHSY, CDR2 SAAADI. The trim removed 2 bases at V and 4 bases at J, leaving 2 bases unmatched. The CDR3 DNA reads TGCGCCAGCAGTGAGCCGGGACTAGCGGGATACGAGCAGTACTTC. It codes for CASSEPGLAGYEQYF.

The V and J genes are TRBV19 and TRBJ2-3; tentative D call: TRBD2 (5 bases). Germline V lookup: CDR1 LNHDA, CDR2 SQIVND (reference sequence). The CDR3 contains 16 residues. V lost 8 bases to trimming and J lost 3 bases, with 21 bases between them. CDR3 sequence: CASPTRKERATDTQYF. For the CDR3, the DNA is TGTGCCAGTCCTACCAGGAAGGAGAGGGCTACAGATACGCAGTATTTT. The full variable domain, in which reference TRBV19 and TRBJ2-3 provide the parts outside the CDR3, is DGGITQSPKYLFRKEGQNVTLSCEQNLNHDAMYWYRQDPGQGLRLIYYSQIVNDFQKGDIAEGYSVSREKKESFPLTVTSAQKNPTAFYLCASPTRKERATDTQYFGPGTRLTVL.

The chain recombines TRBV11-3 with TRBJ2-7, with TRBD1 matching 7 bases. This CDR3 is 15 amino acids long. Trimming at V came to 5 bases and at J to 1 base, leaving 8 bases not matched to a gene. CDR1 and CDR2 from the germline V gene are SGHNT and YENEEA. The CDR3 coding sequence is TGTGCCAGCAGCCCGAACAGGGGCAGGTCCTACGAGCAGTACTTC. Encoded protein: CASSPNRGRSYEQYF.

The chain carries TRBV28 and TRBJ2-1, with a tentative D call TRBD2 (7 bases). Trimming stripped 11 bases from V and 6 bases from J, with 23 bases between. CDR3 length equals 15 residues. Germline lookup yields CDR1 MDHEN and CDR2 SYDVKM. CDR3 DNA: TGTGCCCTAGGGGGGGCAGACGGTTTCATCAATGAGCAGTTCTTC. Translating gives CALGGADGFINEQFF. The full variable domain, completed using reference TRBV28 and TRBJ2-1, is DVKVTQSSRYLVKRTGEKVFLECVQDMDHENMFWYRQDPGLGLRLIYFSYDVKMKEKGDIPEGYSVSREKKERFSLILESASTNQTSMYLCALGGADGFINEQFFGPGTRLTVL.

The chain employs TRBV10-3 and TRBJ2-1, with TRBD2 matching over 14 bases. Germline V gene lookup returns CDR1 ENHRY and CDR2 SYGVKD. V lost 5 bases, J lost 8 bases, and 14 bases stayed unmatched. The CDR3 consists of 18 residues. The CDR3 DNA reads as TGTGCCATCAGTTCTCGACTAGCGGGAGGGTCTAGTCTAGATGAGCAGTTCTTC. The encoded protein is CAISSRLAGGSSLDEQFF.

Here the CDR3 DNA reads TGTGCCAGCAGCTTAGTTGGAGATAGAAATACCGGGGAGCTGTTTTTT. As protein: CASSLVGDRNTGELFF. The chain links TRBV13 to TRBJ2-2; unclear D gene. Trimming left V 1 base short and J 5 bases short, with 14 bases between. Germline assignment: CDR1 PRHDT and CDR2 FYEKMQ (reference sequence). The CDR3 loop spans 16 amino acids.

The chain employs TRBV5-1 and TRBJ2-2; the match to TRBD1 covers 9 bases. The V gene's germline CDR1 is SGHRS and CDR2 YFSETQ. The CDR3 length is 18 residues. Germline trimming cut 3 bases from V and 0 bases from J; bases unmatched to any gene: 9. CDR3 residues: CASSSSGTGFANTGELFF. In DNA, the CDR3 is TGCGCCAGCAGCTCCTCGGGGACAGGGTTCGCGAACACCGGGGAGCTGTTTTTT.

The chain recombines TRBV7-8 with TRBJ1-2; 8 bases align to TRBD1. Unmatched junction bases numbered 11, after V lost 4 bases and J lost 7 bases. Germline CDR1 and CDR2: SGHVS and FQNEAQ. The CDR3 has 15 amino acids. The CDR3 DNA sequence: TGTGCCAGCAGCTCTCCGACAGGGGAAGTTTCTGGCTACACCTTC. Amino acid sequence: CASSSPTGEVSGYTF.

The V and J genes are TRBV6-4 and TRBJ1-3, with 8 bases aligning to TRBD1. Losses at the gene ends were 7 bases for V and 4 bases for J; bases not matched to a gene: 9. The germline V gene has CDR1 MRHNA and CDR2 SNTAGT. The CDR3 is made up of 15 amino acids. CDR3 sequence: CASTAKTGVGNTIYF. The CDR3 region has the DNA TGTGCCAGCACAGCCAAGACAGGGGTAGGAAACACCATATATTTT.

CDR3 nucleotides: TGTGCCAGCAGCTTAGATTTTCAGGGGGCTATTTCTGGGGCCAACGTCCTGACTTTC. This codes for CASSLDFQGAISGANVLTF. The chain combines TRBV11-2 with TRBJ2-6, with 8 nucleotides matching TRBD1. J lost 1 base, V lost 0 bases, and 8 bases had no gene match. CDR3 length: 19 amino acids. Germline V gene data show CDR1 as SGHAT and CDR2 as FQNNGV.

The rearrangement links TRBV6-4 to TRBJ2-7, with D tentatively TRBD1 (6 bases). The V end was cut by 5 bases, the J end by 3 bases, with 11 bases between. CDR1 is MRHNA, CDR2 SNTAGT, per germline. The CDR3 runs 13 residues. The CDR3: CASSYRAHYEQYF. CDR3 nucleotide sequence: TGTGCCAGCAGTTACAGGGCCCACTACGAGCAGTACTTC.

This clone was detected only a few times. The chain uses TRBV20-1 and TRBJ1-1; the D is unclear. The CDR3 consists of 11 residues. Trimming left V 4 bases short and J 8 bases short, with 11 bases between. Germline V gene sequence: CDR1 DFQATT, CDR2 SNEGSKA (reference sequence). CDR3 amino acids: CSAKRVREAFF. The CDR3 bases are TGCAGTGCTAAGAGGGTAAGGGAAGCTTTCTTT.

This rearrangement joins TRBV13 to TRBJ2-5, with TRBD1 matching over 7 bases. CDR3 length: 13 residues. The V gene's germline CDR1 is PRHDT and CDR2 FYEKMQ (reference sequence). With V trimmed by 5 bases and J by 5 bases, 5 bases remained unmatched. CDR3 bases: TGTGCCAGCAGCACAGGGGTGAGGGAGACCCAGTACTTC. This translates into CASSTGVRETQYF.

This rearrangement joins TRBV2 to TRBJ1-4, with 8 bases fitting TRBD1. This CDR3 contains 15 residues. Trimming took 6 bases from V and 5 from J; bases not matched to a gene: 8. Per germline, CDR1 SNHLY and CDR2 FYNNEI. Written as DNA, the CDR3 is TGTGCCAGCAGAGACGGGACAGGTAGAAATGAAAAACTGTTTTTT. Translating it yields CASRDGTGRNEKLFF.